This TCR beta chain is from a study of human T cells and chemical hapten exposure. In the study overall: The sensitizing agent was 2% DPC, placed on approximately 2 cm by approximately 2 cm of upper inner arm skin. Patch testing placed 0.01% DPC on the upper back, with readings at 6 days.

Only a few counts were recorded for this clonotype. The antigen is undetermined. Time point: patch test 3, about 24 weeks after DPC sensitization. Regarding treatment: therapeutic diphenylcyclopropenone sensitization with weekly scalp DPC. Findings and caveats of the study: A positive correlation with patch test score was shown by PT1 expanded TCR counts.

TCRdb passed the RACE reads through MiXCR, listing each CDR3 protein once. Here the sample spans approximately 97,000 distinct CDR3 sequences, around 25% being singletons. This clonotype originated in a man aged 35 to 55 with alopecia areata. Some clones in this sample may be carry-over from other donors' samples. This sample comprised whole blood, obtained in connection with sensitization to the hapten diphenylcyclopropenone (DPC).

The CDR3 spells CASTSTSGSTDTQYF. The CDR3 region has the DNA TGTGCCAGTACCTCGACTAGCGGGAGCACAGATACGCAGTATTTT. The rearrangement uses TRBV19 and TRBJ2-3; 10 positions match TRBD2. This CDR3 contains 15 residues. The J segment lost 0 bases and the V segment lost 7 bases, leaving 4 bases of the junction unmatched. Germline CDR1 reads LNHDA; CDR2 reads SQIVND (reference sequence).